The next 5 T cell receptor beta chains were all read from a single sample in a study of T cell responses to AZD1222 COVID-19 vaccine. TCRdb keeps only in-frame clones here, not all; method: immunoSEQ multiplex PCR. This sample has 120,000 to 150,000 clones, with roughly 92% found just once. Material: peripheral blood, obtained 28 days after the second AZD1222 dose. The receptors derive from an adult who received the AZD1222 COVID-19 vaccine.

This chain joins TRBV29-1 and TRBJ1-1; no clear D. This CDR3 is built from 12 residues. V lost 3 bases to trimming and J lost 11 bases, with 16 bases between them. Germline V gives CDR1 SQVTM, CDR2 ANQGSEA. The CDR3 DNA reads TGCAGCGTTGAGCTAACCGCTGAAGCGGCTTTCTTT. Translation: CSVELTAEAAFF.

The CDR3 spells CASSVARTGSSYNEQFF. The CDR3 DNA reads TGTGCCAGCAGCGTAGCTCGGACAGGGAGCTCCTACAATGAGCAGTTCTTC. The chain has TRBV9 and TRBJ2-1; the match to TRBD1 covers 8 bases. Trimming cost V 0 bases and J 0 bases; bases outside gene matches: 5. CDR1 is SGDLS and CDR2 is YYNGEE in the germline V gene. This CDR3 is 17 amino acids long.

This rearrangement joins TRBV7-2 to TRBJ1-5; the D is unclear. Trimming pared 5 bases from V and 3 bases from J, leaving 17 bases between. CDR1 and CDR2 (germline): SGHTA, FQGNSA. The CDR3 consists of 16 residues. The CDR3 reads CASSLSGGRINQPQHF. Written as DNA, the CDR3 is TGTGCCAGCAGCCTCAGTGGCGGACGGATCAATCAGCCCCAGCATTTT.

The J gene is TRBJ1-5, the V gene TRBV7-2, with TRBD1 identical over 10 bases. The CDR3 contains 15 residues. CDR1 is SGHTA, CDR2 FQGNSA, per germline. Losses at the gene ends were 2 bases for V and 4 bases for J; bases not matched to a gene: 2. CDR3 DNA sequence: TGTGCCAGCAGCTTAATGGGACAGGGGAATCAGCCCCAGCATTTT. It translates to CASSLMGQGNQPQHF.

This rearrangement joins TRBV7-9 to TRBJ2-2; the D is unclear. Germline V gene lookup returns CDR1 SEHNR and CDR2 FQNEAQ (reference sequence). CDR3 size: 13 residues. Deletions cut 3 bases from V and 7 bases from J, with 9 bases between. The CDR3 bases are TGTGCCAGCAGCTTCGGACGAAGCGGGGAGCTGTTTTTT. The encoded protein is CASSFGRSGELFF.